The 27 T cell receptor beta chains listed next were all sequenced from one sample in a study of blood T cell repertoires in COVID-19. Measured with immunoSEQ multiplex PCR; TCRdb has only the in-frame clones, and not every one. The sample holds about 220,000 clones; around 86% are singletons and the top ten take around 4.7%. Sequenced sample: peripheral blood. Receptors originate from a human donor in a cohort sampled during active COVID-19.

V usage is TRBV5-4 and J usage is TRBJ2-3; TRBD2 aligns across 9 bases. Trimming at V came to 1 base and at J to 0 bases, leaving 0 bases not matched to a gene. Looked up from germline, CDR1 is SGHNT and CDR2 is YYREEE (reference sequence). This CDR3 contains 15 residues. CDR3 residues: CASSLTSGSTDTQYF. CDR3 bases: TGTGCCAGCAGCTTGACTAGCGGGAGCACAGATACGCAGTATTTT.

The rearrangement joins TRBV5-6 to TRBJ2-3; possibly TRBD2 for D (7 bases). The germline V gene encodes CDR1 SGHDT and CDR2 YYEEEE. This CDR3 is 14 amino acids long. Trimming removed 3 bases from V and 5 bases from J, with 13 bases in between. The CDR3 bases are TGTGCCAGCAGCTCCGGGGGGCGAGTAGATACGCAGTATTTT. Encoded protein: CASSSGGRVDTQYF. The whole variable domain, filled in from reference TRBV5-6 and TRBJ2-3, reads DAGVTQSPTHLIKTRGQQVTLRCSPKSGHDTVSWYQQALGQGPQFIFQYYEEEERQRGNFPDRFSGHQFPNYSSELNVNALLLGDSALYLCASSSGGRVDTQYFGPGTRLTVL.

This clone is a singleton in its sample. The chain carries TRBV28 and TRBJ1-1; D uncertain. The CDR3 covers 13 residues. In germline, CDR1 is MDHEN, CDR2 SYDVKM. V lost 5 bases to trimming and J lost 5 bases, with 12 bases between them. This chain's CDR3 is CASSILTWTEAFF. The CDR3 DNA sequence: TGTGCCAGCAGTATCCTGACATGGACTGAAGCTTTCTTT.

The chain links TRBV6-4 to TRBJ2-1; weak D call: TRBD1 (5 bases). The CDR3 covers 13 residues. Trimming stripped 2 bases from V and 9 bases from J, with 11 bases between. Germline CDR1 reads MRHNA; CDR2 reads SNTAGT. The CDR3 DNA reads as TGTGCCAGCAGTGACGGCAGGGCGAGTGAGCAGTTCTTC. Translated: CASSDGRASEQFF.

The chain uses TRBV5-4 and TRBJ2-7; 14 bases agree with TRBD2. Germline values: CDR1 SGHNT, CDR2 YYREEE (reference sequence). The CDR3 is 16 amino acids. V dropped 0 bases and J dropped 4; count of bases not matched to a gene: 3. The CDR3 loop reads CASSLGTSGRLYEQYF. The CDR3 DNA is TGTGCCAGCAGCTTGGGGACTAGCGGGAGGCTATACGAGCAGTACTTC.

The genes are TRBV19 and TRBJ2-5, with 7 bases fitting TRBD2. Germline CDR1 is LNHDA and CDR2 is SQIVND (reference sequence). The CDR3 totals 15 residues. V shed 7 bases, J shed 4 bases, and the junction held 12 bases outside the gene matches. The CDR3 spells CASTASGKVGETQYF. In DNA form, the CDR3 reads TGTGCCAGTACCGCAAGCGGGAAGGTAGGAGAGACCCAGTACTTC.

The chain is built from TRBV5-6 and TRBJ1-2; 8 nucleotides match TRBD1. The CDR3 extends over 13 amino acids. The germline V gene has CDR1 SGHDT and CDR2 YYEEEE. V shed 2 bases, J shed 8 bases, and the junction held 5 bases outside the gene matches. CDR3 nucleotide sequence: TGTGCCAGCAGCTTCAGGGGGCTAGGGGGCTACACCTTC. Amino acid sequence: CASSFRGLGGYTF.

This chain uses TRBV7-8 with TRBJ1-2, with 8 bases lining up with TRBD1. This CDR3 has 18 amino acids. The germline gives CDR1 SGHVS, CDR2 FQNEAQ. The V segment lost 5 bases and the J segment 4 bases; nucleotides outside the gene matches: 18. The CDR3 region is CASSRYPLSGTGGYGYTF. CDR3 coding DNA: TGTGCCAGCAGCCGATACCCCCTTTCCGGGACAGGAGGCTATGGCTACACCTTC.

The chain recombines TRBV5-6 with TRBJ2-5, with 9 nucleotides matching TRBD1. After removal of 4 bases from V and 13 bases from J, the junction contained 8 bases not matched to a gene. Germline V CDR1 and CDR2: SGHDT, YYEEEE. The CDR3 is 12 amino acids. CDR3 protein: CASSRPGQGLYF. The CDR3, as DNA: TGTGCCAGCAGCCGGCCGGGACAGGGTCTGTACTTC.

This clone was detected only a few times. The chain joins TRBV18 to TRBJ1-2; D unclear. This CDR3 region has 15 residues. Germline V gene sequence: CDR1 KGHSH, CDR2 LQKENI. The germline V and J ends were trimmed by 4 bases and 0 bases, with 12 bases remaining between them. The CDR3, as DNA: TGTGCCAGCTCACGCCTCGACACGACTAACTATGGCTACACCTTC. It specifies CASSRLDTTNYGYTF.

The chain joins TRBV28 to TRBJ1-2, with D hard to call. With 2 bases removed from V and 5 bases from J, the gap between germline ends came to 12 bases. Germline CDR1 and CDR2: MDHEN and SYDVKM. The CDR3 extends over 14 amino acids. DNA for the CDR3: TGTGCCAGCAGTTTAGAGGAGGTCGGGTATGGCTACACCTTC. This translates into CASSLEEVGYGYTF.

This chain uses TRBV5-1 with TRBJ2-7; D may be TRBD2 (6 bases). Germline V gene data show CDR1 as SGHRS and CDR2 as YFSETQ. V was shortened by 0 bases and J by 2 bases, with 9 bases between the two germline ends. The CDR3 length is 14 residues. CDR3 in amino acids: CASSLGGATYEQYF. In DNA form, the CDR3 reads TGCGCCAGCAGCTTGGGCGGGGCCACCTACGAGCAGTACTTC.

The chain uses TRBV4-3 and TRBJ1-1, with 7 nucleotides matching TRBD1. Germline CDR1 and CDR2: LGHNA and YSLEER. Unmatched junction bases numbered 5, after V lost 2 bases and J lost 2 bases. The CDR3 length is 15 residues. CDR3 sequence: CASSQTDRPNTEAFF. CDR3 DNA: TGCGCCAGCAGCCAAACGGACAGGCCCAACACTGAAGCTTTCTTT.

The V gene is TRBV28, the J gene TRBJ2-7; maybe TRBD2 (6 bases). The germline V gene has CDR1 MDHEN and CDR2 SYDVKM. The CDR3 has 14 residues. V was shortened by 4 bases and J by 0 bases, with 10 bases between the two germline ends. The CDR3 DNA reads TGTGCCAGCAGTTCCGGGGGAACCTCCTACGAGCAGTACTTC. Protein sequence: CASSSGGTSYEQYF.

The chain combines TRBV7-9 with TRBJ1-1; maybe TRBD1 (5 bases). In germline, CDR1 is SEHNR, CDR2 FQNEAQ (reference sequence). CDR3 length: 15 amino acids. Trimming took off 5 bases at V and 0 bases at J, with 13 bases between the two ends. CDR3 sequence reads: CASSNLGGVNTEAFF. CDR3 DNA sequence: TGTGCCAGCAGCAACCTCGGGGGGGTGAACACTGAAGCTTTCTTT.

The chain joins TRBV6-5 to TRBJ2-7; 12 positions match TRBD2. Trimming removed 6 bases from V and 6 bases from J; junction bases left unmatched: 6. Germline V CDR1 and CDR2: MNHEY, SVGAGI. The CDR3 consists of 14 residues. The CDR3 region is CASSLAGGRSEQYF. Written as DNA, the CDR3 is TGTGCCAGCAGCCTAGCGGGAGGGCGCTCCGAGCAGTACTTC.

The CDR3 is CASSKGLRDRGRDNQPQHF. The CDR3 coding sequence is TGTGCCAGCAGCAAAGGACTCCGGGACAGGGGGCGAGACAATCAGCCCCAGCATTTT. The rearrangement uses TRBV21-1 and TRBJ1-5; the D segment call TRBD1 is taken from the table without a DNA check. TRBV21-1 is marked as a pseudogene. The CDR3 runs 19 residues.

The chain carries TRBV7-9 and TRBJ1-1; 8 bases match TRBD1. The CDR3 totals 15 residues. In germline, CDR1 is SEHNR, CDR2 FQNEAQ (reference sequence). J gave up 8 bases and V 1 base, and 9 bases lay outside the gene matches. The CDR3 is CASSLGQGNRREAFF. In DNA, the CDR3 is TGTGCCAGCAGCTTAGGACAGGGGAACAGGAGAGAAGCTTTCTTT. The variable domain in full, with the rest retrieved from reference TRBV7-9 and TRBJ1-1, is DTGVSQNPRHKITKRGQNVTFRCDPISEHNRLYWYRQTLGQGPEFLTYFQNEAQLEKSRLLSDRFSAERPKGSFSTLEIQRTEQGDSAMYLCASSLGQGNRREAFFGQGTRLTVV.

V and J are TRBV30 and TRBJ1-2, with 12 nucleotides matching TRBD1. Losses at the gene ends were 0 bases for V and 14 bases for J; bases not matched to a gene: 13. The CDR3 runs to 15 residues. Germline loops: CDR1 GTSNPN, CDR2 SVGIG (reference sequence). Here the CDR3 DNA reads TGTGCCTGGAGTGTACCCGGGACAGGGGGCAAGTCGGGAACCTTC. Encoded protein: CAWSVPGTGGKSGTF.

This sequence joins TRBV30 and TRBJ1-2; D not resolved. V shed 2 bases and J shed 8 bases, with 15 bases lying between them. This CDR3 is 13 amino acids long. In germline, CDR1 is GTSNPN, CDR2 SVGIG (reference sequence). The CDR3 here is CAWSPGGLVGYTF. The CDR3 region has the DNA TGTGCCTGGAGTCCAGGAGGCTTAGTCGGCTACACCTTC.

The chain carries TRBV6-2 or TRBV6-3 and TRBJ2-1, with 9 bases lining up with TRBD2. CDR1 is MNHEY and CDR2 is SVGEGT in the germline V gene. This CDR3 region has 15 residues. V shed 2 bases, J shed 8 bases, and the junction held 7 bases outside the gene matches. Here the CDR3 reads CASSYRLAGLDEQFF. In DNA form, the CDR3 reads TGTGCCAGCAGTTACAGGCTAGCGGGACTCGATGAGCAGTTCTTC.

The chain joins TRBV30 to TRBJ2-5; 7 bases map to TRBD1. V lost 5 bases and J lost 4; bases outside the gene matches: 4. In germline, CDR1 is GTSNPN, CDR2 SVGIG (reference sequence). This CDR3 region has 12 residues. This chain's CDR3 is CAWGTGVETQYF. For the CDR3, the DNA is TGTGCCTGGGGCACAGGGGTAGAGACCCAGTACTTC.

This rearrangement joins TRBV4-2 to TRBJ2-2; 8 bases fit TRBD1. The germline V gene has CDR1 LGHNA and CDR2 YNFKEQ. The V segment lost 3 bases and the J segment 0 bases; nucleotides outside the gene matches: 0. The CDR3 loop spans 15 amino acids. The CDR3 spells CASSQTGANTGELFF. CDR3 coding DNA: TGTGCCAGCAGCCAGACAGGGGCGAACACCGGGGAGCTGTTTTTT.

The rearrangement joins TRBV4-3 to TRBJ2-2; perhaps TRBD1 as D (6 bases). The CDR3 has 15 amino acids. Trimming took 6 bases from V and 5 from J, leaving 16 bases between them. The germline gives CDR1 LGHNA, CDR2 YSLEER. In DNA, the CDR3 is TGCGCCAGCAGTCTTCACAGGGAATTAACCGGGGAGCTGTTTTTT. Protein product: CASSLHRELTGELFF.

This chain connects TRBV28 to TRBJ2-7; 8 nucleotides line up with TRBD2. CDR1 and CDR2 (germline): MDHEN, SYDVKM. V lost 6 bases, J lost 4 bases, and 8 bases stayed unmatched. CDR3 length equals 14 residues. CDR3 DNA: TGTGCCAGCAGCATGACTAGCGCCTCTTACGAGCAGTACTTC. It yields the protein CASSMTSASYEQYF.

This sequence joins TRBV5-3 and TRBJ2-1, with 11 bases fitting TRBD2. TRBV5-3 is noted as an ORF with a role that remains uncertain. The CDR3 totals 18 residues. V was clipped by 0 bases and J by 9 bases; unmatched bases: 14. The CDR3 here is CARSLESLGLAGGAEQFF. In DNA form, the CDR3 reads TGTGCCAGAAGCTTGGAGTCCCTTGGGCTAGCGGGAGGTGCTGAGCAGTTCTTC.

This clone was counted between two and nine times. V gene TRBV4-1 combines with J gene TRBJ1-2; the match to TRBD1 covers 7 bases. This CDR3 is 15 amino acids long. Trimming cost V 1 base and J 4 bases; bases outside gene matches: 6. Germline V gives CDR1 MGHRA, CDR2 YSYEKL. The CDR3 protein is CASSQGVDRVYGYTF. The CDR3 DNA reads TGCGCCAGCAGCCAAGGTGTTGACAGGGTCTATGGCTACACCTTC.